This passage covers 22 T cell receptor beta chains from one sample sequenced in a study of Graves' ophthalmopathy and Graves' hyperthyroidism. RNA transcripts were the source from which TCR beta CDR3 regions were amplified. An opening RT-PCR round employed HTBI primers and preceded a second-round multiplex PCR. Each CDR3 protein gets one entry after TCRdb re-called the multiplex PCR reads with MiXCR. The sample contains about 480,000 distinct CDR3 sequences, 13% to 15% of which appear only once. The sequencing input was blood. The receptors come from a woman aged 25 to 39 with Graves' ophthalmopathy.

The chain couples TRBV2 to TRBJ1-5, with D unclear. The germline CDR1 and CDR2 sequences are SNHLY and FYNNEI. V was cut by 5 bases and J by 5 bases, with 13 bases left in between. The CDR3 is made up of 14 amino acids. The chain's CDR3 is CASSLLRSDQPQHF. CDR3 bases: TGTGCCAGCAGTCTTCTCAGGAGTGATCAGCCCCAGCATTTT. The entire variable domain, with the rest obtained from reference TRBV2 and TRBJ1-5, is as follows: EPEVTQTPSHQVTQMGQEVILRCVPISNHLYFYWYRQILGQKVEFLVSFYNNEISEKSEIFDDQFSVERPDGSNFTLKIRSTKLEDSAMYFCASSLLRSDQPQHFGDGTRLSIL.

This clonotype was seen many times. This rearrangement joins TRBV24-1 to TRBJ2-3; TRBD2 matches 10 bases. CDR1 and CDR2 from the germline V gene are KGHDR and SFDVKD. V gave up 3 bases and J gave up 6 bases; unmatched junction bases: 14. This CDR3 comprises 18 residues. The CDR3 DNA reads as TGTGCCACCAGTGATCCCCGAGCGGGAGGGCCGGTAACCGATACGCAGTATTTT. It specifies CATSDPRAGGPVTDTQYF.

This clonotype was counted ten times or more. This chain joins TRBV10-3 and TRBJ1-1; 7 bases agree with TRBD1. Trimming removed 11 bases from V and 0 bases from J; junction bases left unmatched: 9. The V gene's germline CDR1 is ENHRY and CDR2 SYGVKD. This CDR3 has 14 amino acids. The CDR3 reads CASDRGQMNTEAFF. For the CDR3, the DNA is TGTGCCTCCGACCGGGGACAGATGAACACTGAAGCTTTCTTT.

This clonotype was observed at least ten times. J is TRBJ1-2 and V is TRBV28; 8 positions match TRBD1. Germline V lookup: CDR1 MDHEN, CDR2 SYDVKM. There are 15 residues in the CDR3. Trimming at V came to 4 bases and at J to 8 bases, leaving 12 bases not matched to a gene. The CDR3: CASSYPGQGSRGYTF. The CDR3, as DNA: TGTGCCAGCAGTTATCCCGGACAGGGATCGAGAGGCTACACCTTC.

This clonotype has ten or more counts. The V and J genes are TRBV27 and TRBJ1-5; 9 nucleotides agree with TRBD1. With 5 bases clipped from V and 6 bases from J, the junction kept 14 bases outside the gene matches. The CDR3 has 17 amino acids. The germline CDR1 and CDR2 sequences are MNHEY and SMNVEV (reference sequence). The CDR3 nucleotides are TGTGCCAGCAGTCCGGGACAGGGAGCATGGGACGGTCAGCCCCAGCATTTT. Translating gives CASSPGQGAWDGQPQHF.

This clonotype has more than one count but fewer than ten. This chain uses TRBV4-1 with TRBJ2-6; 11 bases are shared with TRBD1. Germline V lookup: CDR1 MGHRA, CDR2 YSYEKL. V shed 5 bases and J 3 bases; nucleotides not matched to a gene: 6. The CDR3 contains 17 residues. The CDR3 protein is CASSVRTGGYGANVLTF. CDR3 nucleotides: TGCGCCAGCAGCGTGAGGACAGGGGGCTATGGGGCCAACGTCCTGACTTTC.

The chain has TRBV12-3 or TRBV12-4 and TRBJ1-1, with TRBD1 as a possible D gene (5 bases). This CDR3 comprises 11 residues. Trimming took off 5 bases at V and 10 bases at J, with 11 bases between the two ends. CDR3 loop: CASSPTEGAFF. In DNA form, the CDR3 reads TGTGCCAGCAGTCCGACAGAGGGAGCTTTCTTT.

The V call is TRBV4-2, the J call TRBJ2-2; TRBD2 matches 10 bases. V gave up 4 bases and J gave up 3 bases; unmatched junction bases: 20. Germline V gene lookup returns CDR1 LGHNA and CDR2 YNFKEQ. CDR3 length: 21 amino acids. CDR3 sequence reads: CASSPRLAGGLNQMHTGELFF. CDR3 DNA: TGTGCCAGCAGCCCGCGACTAGCGGGCGGTCTTAATCAGATGCACACCGGGGAGCTGTTTTTT.

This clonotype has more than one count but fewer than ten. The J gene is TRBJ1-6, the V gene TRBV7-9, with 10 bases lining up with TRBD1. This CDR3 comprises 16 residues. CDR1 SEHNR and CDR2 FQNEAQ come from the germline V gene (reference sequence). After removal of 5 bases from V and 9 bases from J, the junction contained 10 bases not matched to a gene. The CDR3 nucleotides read TGTGCCAGCAGCGGGACAGGGGCGCAAGGAGGTTCACCCCTCCACTTT. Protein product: CASSGTGAQGGSPLHF.

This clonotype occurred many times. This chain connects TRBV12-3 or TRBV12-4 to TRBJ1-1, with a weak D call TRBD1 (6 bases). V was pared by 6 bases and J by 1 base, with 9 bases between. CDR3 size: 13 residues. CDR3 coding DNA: TGTGCCAGCAGGGAACAGGGGAACACTGAAGCTTTCTTT. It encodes CASREQGNTEAFF.

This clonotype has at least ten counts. CDR3 nucleotide sequence: TGTGCCTGGAAAGGCACCTTAAATGGAGAAGCTTTCTTT. Residues: CAWKGTLNGEAFF. The chain uses TRBV30 and TRBJ1-1; D uncertain. The CDR3 has 13 amino acids. Germline loops: CDR1 GTSNPN, CDR2 SVGIG (reference sequence). Trimming pared 4 bases from V and 8 bases from J, leaving 17 bases between.

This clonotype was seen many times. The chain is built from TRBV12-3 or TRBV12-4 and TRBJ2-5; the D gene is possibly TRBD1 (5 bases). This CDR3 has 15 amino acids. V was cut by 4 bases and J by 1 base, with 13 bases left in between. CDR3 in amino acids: CASSSPGSVQETQYF. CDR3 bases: TGTGCCAGCAGTTCCCCAGGGTCGGTCCAAGAGACCCAGTACTTC.

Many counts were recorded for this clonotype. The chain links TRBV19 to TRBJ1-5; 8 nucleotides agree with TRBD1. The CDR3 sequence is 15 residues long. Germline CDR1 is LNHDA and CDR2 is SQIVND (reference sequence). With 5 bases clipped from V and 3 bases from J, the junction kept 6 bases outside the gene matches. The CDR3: CASSRAGGPNQPQHF. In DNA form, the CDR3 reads TGTGCCAGTAGTCGGGCAGGGGGCCCCAATCAGCCCCAGCATTTT.

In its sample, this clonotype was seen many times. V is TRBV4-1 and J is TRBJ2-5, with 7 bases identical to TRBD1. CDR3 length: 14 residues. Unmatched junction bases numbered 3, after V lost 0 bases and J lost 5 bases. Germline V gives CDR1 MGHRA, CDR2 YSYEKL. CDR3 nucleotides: TGCGCCAGCAGCCAAGACAGGGGGTCGGAGACCCAGTACTTC. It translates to CASSQDRGSETQYF.

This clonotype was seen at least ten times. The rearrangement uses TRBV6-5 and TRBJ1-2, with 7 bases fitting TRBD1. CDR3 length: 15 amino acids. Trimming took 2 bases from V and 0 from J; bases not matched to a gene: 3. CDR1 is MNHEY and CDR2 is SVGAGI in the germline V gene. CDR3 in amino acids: CASSYHRGANYGYTF. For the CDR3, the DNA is TGTGCCAGCAGTTACCACAGGGGAGCTAACTATGGCTACACCTTC.

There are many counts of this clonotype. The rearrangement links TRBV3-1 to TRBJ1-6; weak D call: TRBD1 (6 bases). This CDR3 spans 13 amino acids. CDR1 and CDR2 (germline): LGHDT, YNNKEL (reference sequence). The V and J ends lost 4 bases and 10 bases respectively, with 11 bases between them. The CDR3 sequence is CASSPGTTSPLHF. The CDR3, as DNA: TGTGCCAGCAGCCCCGGGACAACCTCACCCCTCCACTTT.

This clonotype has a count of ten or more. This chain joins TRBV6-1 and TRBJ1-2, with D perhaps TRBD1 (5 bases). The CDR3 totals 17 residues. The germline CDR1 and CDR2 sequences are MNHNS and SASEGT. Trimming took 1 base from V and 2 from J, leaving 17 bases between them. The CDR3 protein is CASSEGSGGPGNYGYTF. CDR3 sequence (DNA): TGTGCCAGCAGTGAAGGCTCGGGGGGACCAGGGAACTATGGCTACACCTTC.

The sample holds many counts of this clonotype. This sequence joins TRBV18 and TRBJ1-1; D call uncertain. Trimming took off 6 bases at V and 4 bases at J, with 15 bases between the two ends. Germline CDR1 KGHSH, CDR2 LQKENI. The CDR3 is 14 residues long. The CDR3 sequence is CASSPGVIGTEAFF. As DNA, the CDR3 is TGTGCCAGCTCGCCGGGTGTTATCGGCACTGAAGCTTTCTTT.

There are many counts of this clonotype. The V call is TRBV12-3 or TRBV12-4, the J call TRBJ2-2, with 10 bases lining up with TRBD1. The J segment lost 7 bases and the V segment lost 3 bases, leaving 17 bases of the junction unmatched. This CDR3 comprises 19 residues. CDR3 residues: CASSFPEPPRQGAHGELFF. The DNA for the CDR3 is TGTGCCAGCAGTTTCCCCGAGCCGCCCCGACAGGGGGCCCACGGGGAGCTGTTTTTT.

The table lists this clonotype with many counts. The CDR3 region is CASSLVKDQPQHF. The CDR3 region has the DNA TGTGCCAGCAGCTTAGTTAAAGATCAGCCCCAGCATTTT. This rearrangement joins TRBV7-2 to TRBJ1-5, with unresolved D. The CDR3 runs 13 residues. From germline, CDR1 is SGHTA and CDR2 FQGNSA. Trimming removed 1 base at V and 5 bases at J, with 6 bases between. The full variable domain, its missing parts supplied by reference TRBV7-2 and TRBJ1-5, is GAGVSQSPSNKVTEKGKDVELRCDPISGHTALYWYRQSLGQGLEFLIYFQGNSAPDKSGLPSDRFSAERTGGSVSTLTIQRTQQEDSAVYLCASSLVKDQPQHFGDGTRLSIL.

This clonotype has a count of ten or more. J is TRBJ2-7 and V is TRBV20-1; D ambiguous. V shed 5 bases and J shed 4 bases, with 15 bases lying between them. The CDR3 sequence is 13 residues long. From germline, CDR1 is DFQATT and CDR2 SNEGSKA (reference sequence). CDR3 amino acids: CSARVSERYEQYF. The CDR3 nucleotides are TGCAGTGCTCGGGTGTCTGAACGATACGAGCAGTACTTC.

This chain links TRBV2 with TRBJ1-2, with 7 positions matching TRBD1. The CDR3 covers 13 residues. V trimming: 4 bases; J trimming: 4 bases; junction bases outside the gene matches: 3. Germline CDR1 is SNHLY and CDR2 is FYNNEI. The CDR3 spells CASSATGTYGYTF. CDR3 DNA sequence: TGTGCCAGCAGTGCGACAGGGACCTATGGCTACACCTTC.